This T cell receptor beta chain was identified during a study of cytomegalovirus exposure and HLA in healthy donors. Study-wide findings and caveats: It has been reported that TCR beta sequences accurately predicted the HLA-A and HLA-B alleles of most subjects. Reportedly, diagnosis of cytomegalovirus status by the classifier showed high specificity and sensitivity.

The CDR3 loop spans 13 amino acids. J gave up 4 bases and V 3 bases, and 3 bases lay outside the gene matches. Germline loops: CDR1 SGHNT, CDR2 YYREEE (reference sequence). In the case of this clone: Its antigen is as yet unknown.

It was healthy bone marrow donors who served as donors. The PCR contained 60 Vbeta and 13 Jbeta primers. The method was immunoSEQ multiplex PCR; TCRdb's version includes in-frame clones alone and lacks a portion of them. The sample contains some 99,000 clones, approximately 80% of which appear only once. The chain links TRBV5-4 to TRBJ1-2; TRBD1 matches at 7 bases. Source material: PBMCs. This clonotype was obtained from a female donor in good health and CMV-seronegative. The CDR3 is CASSSGGVYGYTF. The CDR3, as DNA: TGTGCCAGCAGCTCAGGGGGAGTCTATGGCTACACCTTC.